This T cell receptor (beta chain) was profiled in a study of shared clonotypes between healthy human individuals. Study-level information: Contributing individuals were two females and three males aged 18 to 49.

To note about this clone: Other nucleotide sequences in the sample specify the same CDR3.

The germline V gene has CDR1 SGHVS and CDR2 FQNEAQ. V shed 4 bases and J shed 2 bases, with 12 bases lying between them. This CDR3 comprises 15 residues. Per the authors' pipeline: Owing to the provision of junction-only sequences devoid of quality scores by immunoSEQ, filtering differed. Some clones are missing from TCRdb's copy, which holds only in-frame ones; the method was immunoSEQ multiplex PCR. That table gives V, J and clone size, and the DNA gave D and trimming. The sample yields millions of clones, over 85% seen once. The receptor's source is a man aged 18 to 29 in good health. V and J are TRBV7-8 and TRBJ1-5; D may be TRBD1 (5 bases). The sample taken for sequencing was naive CD4+ T cells sorted from blood. Subset meaning: CD45RA+ positively selected. The CDR3, as DNA: TGTGCCAGCAGCTCCTCGGGAGGGGGCAATCAGCCCCAGCATTTT. Translating gives CASSSSGGGNQPQHF.